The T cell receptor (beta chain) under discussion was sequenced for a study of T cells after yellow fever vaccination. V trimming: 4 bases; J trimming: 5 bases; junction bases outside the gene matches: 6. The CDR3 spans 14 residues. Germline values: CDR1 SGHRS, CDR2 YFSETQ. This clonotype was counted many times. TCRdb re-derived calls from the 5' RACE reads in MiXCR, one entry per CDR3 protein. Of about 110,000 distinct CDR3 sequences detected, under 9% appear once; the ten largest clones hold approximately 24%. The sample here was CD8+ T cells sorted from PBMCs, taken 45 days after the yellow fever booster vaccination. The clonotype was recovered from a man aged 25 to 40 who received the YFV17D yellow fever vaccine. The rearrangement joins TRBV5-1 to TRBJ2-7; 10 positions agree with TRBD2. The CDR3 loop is CASSQSSGSHEQYF. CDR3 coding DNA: TGCGCCAGCAGCCAATCTAGCGGGAGTCACGAGCAGTACTTC.